The next 27 T cell receptor beta chains were all read from a single sample in a study of T-cell reconstitution after alpha-beta-depleted transplantation in children. The TCRbeta library incorporated unique molecular identifiers. TCRdb processed the PCR reads anew with MiXCR; each CDR3 protein has one entry. Of about a million distinct CDR3 sequences listed, about 29% are singletons. Sequencing used PBMCs, mostly from graft donor cells, obtained 360 days after TCRalphabeta/CD19-depleted stem cell transplant. These receptors were collected from a boy less than two years old who had a stem cell transplant for SCID, so the T cells may come from the graft donor.

J is TRBJ2-1 and V is TRBV11-3, with 12 bases fitting TRBD2. Germline lookup yields CDR1 SGHNT and CDR2 YENEEA. V lost 5 bases to trimming and J lost 4 bases; unmatched junction nucleotides: 6. The CDR3 runs 16 residues. The CDR3: CASSQGTSGLYNEQFF. Written as DNA, the CDR3 is TGTGCCAGCAGCCAGGGGACTAGCGGGTTATACAATGAGCAGTTCTTC. The variable domain in full, with the rest retrieved from reference TRBV11-3 and TRBJ2-1, is EAGVVQSPRYKIIEKKQPVAFWCNPISGHNTLYWYLQNLGQGPELLIRYENEEAVDDSQLPKDRFSAERLKGVDSTLKIQPAELGDSAVYLCASSQGTSGLYNEQFFGPGTRLTVL.

The J gene is TRBJ1-6, the V gene TRBV12-3 or TRBV12-4; no reliable D call. This CDR3 has 13 residues. V gave up 8 bases and J gave up 14 bases, with 19 bases separating them. CDR3 coding DNA: TGTGCCAGCGGCCTGGACGGCACTAGGTCCCTCCACTTT. Its translation is CASGLDGTRSLHF.

This clonotype was counted a few times. The chain uses TRBV12-3 or TRBV12-4 and TRBJ2-7; tentatively, D is TRBD2 (5 bases). V was cut by 6 bases and J by 6 bases, with 18 bases left in between. The CDR3 contains 14 residues. The CDR3 sequence is CASSRRVPNPEQYF. CDR3 nucleotide sequence: TGTGCCAGCAGCCGGCGGGTTCCCAATCCCGAGCAGTACTTC.

This clonotype was seen more than once but under ten times. V is TRBV28 and J is TRBJ2-1; TRBD2 agrees at 11 bases. The germline CDR1 and CDR2 sequences are MDHEN and SYDVKM. V trimming: 5 bases; J trimming: 0 bases; junction bases outside the gene matches: 12. This CDR3 comprises 19 residues. CDR3 nucleotide sequence: TGTGCCAGCAGTCCCCAACTAGCGGGGGCTATTAGCTCCTACAATGAGCAGTTCTTC. Translation gives CASSPQLAGAISSYNEQFF.

The genes are TRBV4-2 and TRBJ1-1; 7 nucleotides align to TRBD1. J was trimmed by 3 bases and V by 4 bases; bases with no gene match: 8. Looked up from germline, CDR1 is LGHNA and CDR2 is YNFKEQ. This CDR3 has 15 amino acids. The CDR3: CASSRNRGTDTEAFF. DNA of the CDR3: TGTGCCAGCAGCCGCAACAGGGGTACCGACACTGAAGCTTTCTTT.

This clonotype has a handful of counts. This chain connects TRBV9 to TRBJ1-2; perhaps TRBD1 as D (6 bases). The V end lost 0 bases, the J end lost 2 bases, and 11 bases lay between the germline ends. From germline, CDR1 is SGDLS and CDR2 YYNGEE. The CDR3 runs to 15 residues. The CDR3 DNA follows: TGTGCCAGCAGCGTAGCCCCGGGACACAACTATGGCTACACCTTC. Amino acid sequence: CASSVAPGHNYGYTF. Looking up the rest from reference TRBV9 and TRBJ1-2 gives the full variable domain: DSGVTQTPKHLITATGQRVTLRCSPRSGDLSVYWYQQSLDQGLQFLIQYYNGEERAKGNILERFSAQQFPDLHSELNLSSLELGDSALYFCASSVAPGHNYGYTFGSGTRLTVV.

This rearrangement joins TRBV10-2 to TRBJ2-7, with D unclear. CDR1 is WSHSY, CDR2 SAAADI, per germline. The V gene lost 3 bases and the J gene lost 2 bases, with 14 bases spanning the gap. This CDR3 region has 15 residues. Written as DNA, the CDR3 is TGCGCCAGCAGTGAAGTCCGGCACCCAACCTACGAGCAGTACTTC. This encodes CASSEVRHPTYEQYF.

The chain has TRBV20-1 and TRBJ1-5; 8 nucleotides align to TRBD1. Germline loops: CDR1 DFQATT, CDR2 SNEGSKA (reference sequence). V was pared by 2 bases and J by 6 bases, with 6 bases of the junction left unmatched. CDR3 length: 14 residues. The CDR3 DNA sequence: TGCAGTGCTAGACAGACAGGGGCGGGTCAGCCCCAGCATTTT. Its translation is CSARQTGAGQPQHF.

This chain links TRBV12-3 or TRBV12-4 with TRBJ2-7, with unresolved D. This CDR3 is 12 amino acids long. V gave up 4 bases and J gave up 5 bases, with 9 bases separating them. The DNA for the CDR3 is TGTGCCAGCAGTTCACGGGCCCACGAGCAGTACTTC. Its protein product is CASSSRAHEQYF.

This rearrangement joins TRBV28 to TRBJ2-1; TRBD1 agrees at 9 bases. Per the germline V gene, CDR1 is MDHEN and CDR2 is SYDVKM. Trimming took 3 bases from V and 5 from J; bases not matched to a gene: 23. The CDR3 length is 21 residues. The CDR3 DNA reads TGTGCCAGCAGTTTTCCCCTCCTGACCGGGACAGGGTCTATACCCAACAATGAGCAGTTCTTC. This codes for CASSFPLLTGTGSIPNNEQFF.

This clonotype was seen a single time. The gene calls are TRBV5-5 and TRBJ2-2, with unresolved D. V was trimmed by 4 bases and J by 0 bases, leaving 16 bases between them. CDR3 size: 17 residues. Germline CDR1 SGHKS, CDR2 YYEKEE (reference sequence). The CDR3 DNA sequence: TGTGCCAGCAGCCCCTACCGGTGGGCCACGAACACCGGGGAGCTGTTTTTT. This gives the protein CASSPYRWATNTGELFF.

This clonotype was seen many times. The V call is TRBV9, the J call TRBJ2-6, with D possibly TRBD1 on 5 matching bases. With 1 base removed from V and 4 bases from J, the gap between germline ends came to 9 bases. The germline CDR1 and CDR2 sequences are SGDLS and YYNGEE. The CDR3 length is 15 residues. CDR3 in amino acids: CASSVRGSGANVLTF. DNA of the CDR3: TGTGCCAGCAGCGTAAGGGGTTCGGGGGCCAACGTCCTGACTTTC.

The chain links TRBV5-1 to TRBJ2-1; the match to TRBD1 covers 8 bases. With 3 bases clipped from V and 0 bases from J, the junction kept 17 bases outside the gene matches. Looked up from germline, CDR1 is SGHRS and CDR2 is YFSETQ. This CDR3 spans 20 amino acids. CDR3 sequence (DNA): TGCGCCAGCAGCTCCGTGGACAGGGCAACTTTATCATACTCCTACAATGAGCAGTTCTTC. Translation gives CASSSVDRATLSYSYNEQFF.

The gene calls are TRBV2 and TRBJ2-2; either TRBD1 or TRBD2 may supply D (6 bases each). Germline assignment: CDR1 SNHLY and CDR2 FYNNEI. The V end lost 5 bases, the J end lost 3 bases, and 10 bases lay between the germline ends. The CDR3 extends over 14 amino acids. As DNA, the CDR3 is TGTGCCAGCAGTCAAGGGGGGTACACCGGGGAGCTGTTTTTT. Encoded protein: CASSQGGYTGELFF.

The J gene is TRBJ2-2, the V gene TRBV2, with TRBD2 as a possible D gene (5 bases). The V and J ends lost 8 bases and 6 bases respectively, with 16 bases between them. The CDR3 runs to 14 residues. Germline CDR1 reads SNHLY; CDR2 reads FYNNEI. DNA for the CDR3: TGTGCCAGCCGGGATGAACTAGTTTCCGGGGAGCTGTTTTTT. Residues: CASRDELVSGELFF.

This clonotype was detected once. The V call is TRBV7-2, the J call TRBJ2-5; D is possibly TRBD2 (6 bases). Trimming removed 0 bases at V and 2 bases at J, with 16 bases between. The CDR3 loop spans 17 amino acids. CDR1 is SGHTA and CDR2 is FQGNSA in the germline V gene. The CDR3 sequence is CASSLAVLAGPQETQYF. The CDR3 DNA follows: TGTGCCAGCAGCTTAGCGGTTCTGGCGGGGCCACAAGAGACCCAGTACTTC. The whole variable domain, remainder taken from reference TRBV7-2 and TRBJ2-5, is GAGVSQSPSNKVTEKGKDVELRCDPISGHTALYWYRQSLGQGLEFLIYFQGNSAPDKSGLPSDRFSAERTGGSVSTLTIQRTQQEDSAVYLCASSLAVLAGPQETQYFGPGTRLLVL.

The table lists this clonotype with a few counts. V and J are TRBV12-3 or TRBV12-4 and TRBJ2-3; TRBD2 matches at 10 bases. The CDR3 spans 14 residues. Trimming at V came to 6 bases and at J to 3 bases, leaving 3 bases not matched to a gene. The CDR3 DNA follows: TGTGCCAGCAGAAAGCGGGGGGGGACAGATACGCAGTATTTT. Its protein product is CASRKRGGTDTQYF.

The chain carries TRBV15 and TRBJ2-2; 8 bases line up with TRBD1. Germline trimming cut 5 bases from V and 0 bases from J; bases unmatched to any gene: 5. The V gene's germline CDR1 is LNHNV and CDR2 YYDKDF (reference sequence). The CDR3 length is 16 residues. The CDR3 coding sequence is TGTGCCACCAGCGGAAGACAGGGGACGAACACCGGGGAGCTGTTTTTT. Amino acid sequence: CATSGRQGTNTGELFF.

The chain links TRBV29-1 to TRBJ1-2; perhaps TRBD1 as D (6 bases). Germline V CDR1 and CDR2: SQVTM, ANQGSEA. V was shortened by 4 bases and J by 4 bases, with 10 bases between the two germline ends. The CDR3 is 12 amino acids. In nucleotides, the CDR3 is TGCAGCGTTGCCGGGACAACCTATGGCTACACCTTC. This encodes CSVAGTTYGYTF. Complete variable domain (other parts from reference TRBV29-1 and TRBJ1-2): SAVISQKPSRDICQRGTSLTIQCQVDSQVTMMFWYRQQPGQSLTLIATANQGSEATYESGFVIDKFPISRPNLTFSTLTVSNMSPEDSSIYLCSVAGTTYGYTFGSGTRLTVV.

This clonotype was observed a few times. CDR3: CASREQVPLIYYEQYF. The CDR3 coding sequence is TGTGCCAGCAGGGAACAGGTCCCCCTGATCTACTACGAGCAGTACTTC. The J gene is TRBJ2-7, the V gene TRBV6-4, with D possibly matching TRBD1 (5 bases). The CDR3 loop spans 16 amino acids. CDR1 is MRHNA, CDR2 SNTAGT, per germline. The V and J ends lost 6 bases and 3 bases respectively, with 21 bases between them.

The chain is built from TRBV7-9 and TRBJ2-1, with 7 bases aligning to TRBD1. The CDR3 consists of 15 residues. V shed 2 bases and J 4 bases; nucleotides not matched to a gene: 5. CDR1 SEHNR and CDR2 FQNEAQ come from the germline V gene (reference sequence). CDR3 coding DNA: TGTGCCAGCAGCTTAAGGGGACAGATATACAATGAGCAGTTCTTC. It specifies CASSLRGQIYNEQFF.

This clonotype was counted a few times. The chain carries TRBV12-3 or TRBV12-4 and TRBJ2-5; D is perhaps TRBD2 (7 bases). This CDR3 region has 15 residues. Trimming left V 5 bases short and J 5 bases short, with 18 bases between. CDR3 residues: CASSPGGGGRETQYF. CDR3 sequence (DNA): TGTGCCAGCAGTCCCGGGGGAGGGGGGCGGGAGACCCAGTACTTC.

This clonotype appeared many times. This sequence joins TRBV28 and TRBJ2-3; 7 bases are a match to TRBD1. With V trimmed by 3 bases and J by 2 bases, 14 bases remained unmatched. Germline-derived CDR1 and CDR2 are MDHEN and SYDVKM. The CDR3 runs to 18 residues. The CDR3 bases are TGTGCCAGCAGTTTCTCCGAAAACCGGGACAGTTTCACAGATACGCAGTATTTT. Encoded protein: CASSFSENRDSFTDTQYF. The complete variable domain, with remaining parts taken from reference TRBV28 and TRBJ2-3, reads DVKVTQSSRYLVKRTGEKVFLECVQDMDHENMFWYRQDPGLGLRLIYFSYDVKMKEKGDIPEGYSVSREKKERFSLILESASTNQTSMYLCASSFSENRDSFTDTQYFGPGTRLTVL.

The V call is TRBV20-1, the J call TRBJ2-5, with 7 bases identical to TRBD1. Germline CDR1 reads DFQATT; CDR2 reads SNEGSKA (reference sequence). The V gene end was trimmed by 4 bases and the J gene end by 2 bases; junction bases not matched to a gene: 10. This CDR3 region has 15 residues. In DNA form, the CDR3 reads TGCAGTGCTACCAACGACAGGGTAGCGCAAGAGACCCAGTACTTC. As protein: CSATNDRVAQETQYF.

This clonotype was recorded a few times. V is TRBV20-1 and J is TRBJ2-5; no clear D gene. Trimming removed 2 bases from V and 1 base from J, with 2 bases in between. The CDR3 runs 11 residues. CDR1 DFQATT and CDR2 SNEGSKA come from the germline V gene (reference sequence). Here the CDR3 DNA reads TGCAGTGCTAGATTCCAAGAGACCCAGTACTTC. As protein: CSARFQETQYF.

V is TRBV9 and J is TRBJ2-3, with 9 bases lining up with TRBD2. Unmatched junction bases numbered 3, after V lost 3 bases and J lost 7 bases. Germline values: CDR1 SGDLS, CDR2 YYNGEE. This CDR3 has 13 residues. CDR3 nucleotides: TGTGCCAGCAGCGGACTAGCGGAGCATACGCAGTATTTT. Translated, it gives CASSGLAEHTQYF.

This chain connects TRBV5-1 to TRBJ2-1, with 7 nucleotides matching TRBD2. V was pared by 5 bases and J by 5 bases, with 13 bases of the junction left unmatched. The CDR3 length is 16 residues. Germline V CDR1 and CDR2: SGHRS, YFSETQ. This CDR3 reads CASRLWGGVDDNEQFF. The DNA of the CDR3 is TGCGCCAGCAGGTTGTGGGGGGGGGTTGACGACAATGAGCAGTTCTTC. The whole variable domain, filled in from reference TRBV5-1 and TRBJ2-1, reads KAGVTQTPRYLIKTRGQQVTLSCSPISGHRSVSWYQQTPGQGLQFLFEYFSETQRNKGNFPGRFSGRQFSNSRSEMNVSTLELGDSALYLCASRLWGGVDDNEQFFGPGTRLTVL.